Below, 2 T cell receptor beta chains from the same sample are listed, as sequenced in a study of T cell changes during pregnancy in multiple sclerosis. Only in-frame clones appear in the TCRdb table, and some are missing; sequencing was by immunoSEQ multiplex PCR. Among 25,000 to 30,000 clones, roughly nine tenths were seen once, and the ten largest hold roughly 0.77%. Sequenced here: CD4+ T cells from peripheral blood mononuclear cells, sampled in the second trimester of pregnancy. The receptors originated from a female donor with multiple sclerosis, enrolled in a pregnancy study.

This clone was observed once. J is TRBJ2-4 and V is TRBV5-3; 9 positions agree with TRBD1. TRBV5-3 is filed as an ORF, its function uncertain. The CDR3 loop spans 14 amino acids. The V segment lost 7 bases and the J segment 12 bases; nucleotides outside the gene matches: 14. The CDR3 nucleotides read TGTGCCAGATCCCGCGGGACAGGGAGATCGAATCAGTACTTC. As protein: CARSRGTGRSNQYF.

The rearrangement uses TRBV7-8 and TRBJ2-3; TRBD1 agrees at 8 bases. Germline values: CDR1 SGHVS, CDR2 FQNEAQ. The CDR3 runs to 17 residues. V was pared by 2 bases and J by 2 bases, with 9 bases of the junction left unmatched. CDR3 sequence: CASSLMTGALSTDTQYF. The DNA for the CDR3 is TGTGCCAGCAGCTTAATGACAGGGGCCCTTTCCACAGATACGCAGTATTTT.